The present entry profiles one T cell receptor (beta chain) with its context. It lacks a known antigen. No clone much larger than this one lies a single base away; base qualities are absent. The time point label for this specimen denotes: baseline before first vaccination. Vaccinee samples came from UK trials COV001 and COV002, including a single-blind randomized controlled phase 2/3 trial of AZD1222 (ChAdOx1 nCoV-19) in healthy adults. Trial participant PBMC samples were collected at day 0 and day 28 after the second dose for TCRbeta chain sequencing. The CDR3 sequence holds 13 residues, the cysteine and phenylalanine included. The CDR3 DNA has 39 bases and is translated from base 1. CDR1 and CDR2, looked up from the germline V gene (reference sequence), are SEHNR and FQNEAQ. V gives up 3 bases and J gives up 4 bases, and the segment between their germline ends measures 9 bases. The CDR3 regions of human TCRbeta chains were analyzed by immunosequencing. As for the authors' bioinformatics: Repertoire TCRs were checked for matches against a reference library of SARS-CoV-2-specific TCRs that had been generated using the MIRA antigen-specificity platform. Breadth meant the fraction of unique TCRs that were SARS-CoV-2-associated, whereas depth meant the fraction of total T cells that were SARS-CoV-2-associated. Each spike-specific TCR was assigned to its reactive spike region and to a CD4 or CD8 class using the MIRA data. Log10-transformed breadth and depth values were compared by one-way ANOVA with Sidak's multiple comparisons tests. Drawn from immuneACCESS, this table holds only the in-frame rearrangements with V and J called that TCRdb kept. Clones are partly lost; checked studies trace under half to an unresolved V gene and leave the rest unexplained. D and trimming were read from the DNA, whereas the V and J calls and clone size are those reported in that table. The sample yields about 110,000 clones; 92% were counted once. Clones ranked in the top ten supply about 8.3% of the sample.

This entry is derived from a study of T cell responses to AZD1222 COVID-19 vaccine (dated by TCRdb to about 2021). Context from the whole study: Because spike-specific TCR depth and breadth did not differ between the two schedules, AZD1222 recipients who got a second dose at roughly 4 weeks were pooled with those who got a second dose at roughly 12 weeks. A total of 233 trial participants underwent TCR sequencing, of whom 207 received two doses of AZD1222 and some 26 received two doses of the MenACWY control vaccine. Trial participants were enrolled by age into 18-55, 56-69 and 70-plus year subgroups, with around 140, 26 and 57 TCR-sequenced participants respectively.

Paper-wide results and their limitations: Reportedly, almost half of the unique spike-specific TCRs recognized epitopes lying outside the regions that are mutated in the B.1.351 and B.1.1.7 variants. Because no day 14 peak-response samples were available, the repertoires could be characterized only after the peak T cell response. The vaccine-associated CD4 TCRs covered the entire spike protein, and the dominant responses fell in regions 160-218 and 743-854. Participants were mostly white British, with more females than males. The authors suggested clonal diversity may have been underestimated. The 56-69-year group was small, and its depth increase did not reach significance, likely because of low power. After two AZD1222 doses, spike-specific TCR breadth and depth were significantly higher than at day 0 and than in MenACWY recipients. Conclusions about previously exposed vaccinees were limited because only a handful of AZD1222 recipients were SARS-CoV-2 seropositive at baseline.

In this chain, TRBV7-9 is recombined with TRBJ1-2; a confident D gene designation cannot be given. This clonotype originated in an adult in good health. The starting material was peripheral blood, obtained on day 0 of AZD1222 vaccination. The CDR3 is CASSFGPAYGYTF. The nucleotide sequence reads as follows: TGTGCCAGCAGCTTCGGACCGGCCTATGGCTACACCTTC.